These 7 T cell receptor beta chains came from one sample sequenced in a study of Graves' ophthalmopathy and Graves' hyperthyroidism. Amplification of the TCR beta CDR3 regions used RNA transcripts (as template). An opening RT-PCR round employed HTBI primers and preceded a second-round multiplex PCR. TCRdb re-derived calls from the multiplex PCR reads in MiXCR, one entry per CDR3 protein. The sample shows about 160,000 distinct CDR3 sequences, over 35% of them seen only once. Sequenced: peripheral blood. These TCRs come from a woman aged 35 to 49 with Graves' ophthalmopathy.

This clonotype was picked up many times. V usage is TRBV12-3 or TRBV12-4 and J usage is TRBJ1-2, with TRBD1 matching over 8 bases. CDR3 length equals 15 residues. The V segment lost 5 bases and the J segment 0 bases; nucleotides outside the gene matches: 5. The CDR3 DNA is TGTGCCAGCAGTCCTCGGACAGGGCCTAACTATGGCTACACCTTC. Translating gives CASSPRTGPNYGYTF.

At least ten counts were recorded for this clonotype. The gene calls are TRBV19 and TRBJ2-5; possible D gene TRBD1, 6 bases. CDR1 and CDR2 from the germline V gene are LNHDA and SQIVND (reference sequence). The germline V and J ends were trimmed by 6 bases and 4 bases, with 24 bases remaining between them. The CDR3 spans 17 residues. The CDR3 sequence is CASSREGVTSGGETQYF. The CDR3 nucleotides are TGTGCCAGTAGCCGAGAGGGGGTAACATCGGGCGGAGAGACCCAGTACTTC.

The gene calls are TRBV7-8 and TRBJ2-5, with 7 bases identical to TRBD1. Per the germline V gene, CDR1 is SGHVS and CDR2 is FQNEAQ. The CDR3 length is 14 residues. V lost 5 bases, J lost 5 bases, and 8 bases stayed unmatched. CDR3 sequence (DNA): TGTGCCAGCAGCCACCACAGGGGAATTGAGACCCAGTACTTC. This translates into CASSHHRGIETQYF.

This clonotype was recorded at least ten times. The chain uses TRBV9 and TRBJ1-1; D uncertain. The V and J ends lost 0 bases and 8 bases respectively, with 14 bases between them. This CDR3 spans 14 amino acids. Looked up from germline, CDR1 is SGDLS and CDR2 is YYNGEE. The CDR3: CASSVGLEHLEAFF. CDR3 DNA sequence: TGTGCCAGCAGCGTAGGCCTAGAGCATTTGGAAGCTTTCTTT.

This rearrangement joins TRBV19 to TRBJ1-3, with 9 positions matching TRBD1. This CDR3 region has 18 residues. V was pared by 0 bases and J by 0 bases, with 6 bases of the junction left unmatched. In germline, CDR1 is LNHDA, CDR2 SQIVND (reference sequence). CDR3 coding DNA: TGTGCCAGTAGTATAGACCCCGACAGGGGGATCTCTGGAAACACCATATATTTT. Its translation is CASSIDPDRGISGNTIYF.

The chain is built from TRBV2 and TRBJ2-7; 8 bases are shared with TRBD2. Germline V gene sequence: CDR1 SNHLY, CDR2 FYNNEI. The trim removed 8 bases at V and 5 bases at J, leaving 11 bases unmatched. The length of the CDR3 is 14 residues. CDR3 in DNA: TGTGCCAGCCTTGGGACTAGTGGGAGTAACGAGCAGTACTTC. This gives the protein CASLGTSGSNEQYF.

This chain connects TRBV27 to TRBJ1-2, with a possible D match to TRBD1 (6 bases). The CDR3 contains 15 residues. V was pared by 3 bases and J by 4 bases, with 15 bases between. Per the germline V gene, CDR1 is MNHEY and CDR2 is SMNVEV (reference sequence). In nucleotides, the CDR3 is TGTGCCAGCAGTTTCAGGGGATCATCTCCCTATGGCTACACCTTC. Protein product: CASSFRGSSPYGYTF.